These 27 T cell receptor beta chains came from one sample sequenced in a study of T cells in pancreatic ductal adenocarcinoma. The selected patients with pancreatic ductal adenocarcinoma had surgery but no neoadjuvant therapy. The repertoire was sequenced with immunoSEQ multiplex PCR; TCRdb's copy has only in-frame clones and lacks some. The repertoire holds 11,000 or so clones, with 86% as singletons. Sequencing was carried out using PBMCs. Receptors were obtained from a human donor with pancreatic ductal adenocarcinoma.

This clone has only one observation. J is TRBJ1-5 and V is TRBV6-5, with unresolved D. The V end lost 6 bases, the J end lost 5 bases, and 11 bases lay between the germline ends. The CDR3 has 13 residues. Germline CDR1 and CDR2: MNHEY and SVGAGI. CDR3 sequence: CASSSSADQPQHF. In DNA form, the CDR3 reads TGTGCCAGCAGCTCGAGCGCGGATCAGCCCCAGCATTTT.

The chain carries TRBV10-3 and TRBJ2-5, with TRBD2 matching over 8 bases. The V gene's germline CDR1 is ENHRY and CDR2 SYGVKD. This CDR3 is built from 16 residues. V trimming: 1 base; J trimming: 6 bases; junction bases outside the gene matches: 10. CDR3 bases: TGTGCCATCAGTGAGTTGGAGAGCGGGAGTGGGAAGACCCAGTACTTC. Its protein product is CAISELESGSGKTQYF.

This sequence joins TRBV28 and TRBJ1-3; D not certain. V was clipped by 8 bases and J by 0 bases, with 14 bases between them. The CDR3 has 15 residues. The germline V gene has CDR1 MDHEN and CDR2 SYDVKM. CDR3 residues: CASGRASGSGNTIYF. The CDR3 DNA reads as TGTGCCAGCGGTAGGGCCTCGGGCTCTGGAAACACCATATATTTT.

The chain links TRBV19 to TRBJ2-3; TRBD2 agrees at 14 bases. The CDR3 consists of 21 residues. Germline assignment: CDR1 LNHDA and CDR2 SQIVND (reference sequence). V gave up 6 bases and J gave up 1 base; unmatched junction bases: 18. The DNA for the CDR3 is TGTGCCAGTAGCCTCTTCGCCGCGGGACTAGCGGGGGAGGGGGGCACAGATACGCAGTATTTT. This encodes CASSLFAAGLAGEGGTDTQYF.

The V gene is TRBV2, the J gene TRBJ1-1, with D unclear. The germline V gene has CDR1 SNHLY and CDR2 FYNNEI. CDR3 size: 10 residues. The V end was cut by 10 bases, the J end by 5 bases, with 8 bases between. The CDR3 sequence is CATLGTEAFF. The DNA for the CDR3 is TGTGCCACCCTGGGGACTGAAGCTTTCTTT.

This clone was seen once. The chain couples TRBV14 to TRBJ2-1, with a tentative D call TRBD1 (6 bases). V gave up 4 bases and J gave up 2 bases, with 12 bases separating them. The CDR3 consists of 15 residues. Germline V CDR1 and CDR2: SGHDN, FVKESK. DNA of the CDR3: TGTGCCAGCAGCCCTTTAGGGGGACCCTACAATGAGCAGTTCTTC. Translation: CASSPLGGPYNEQFF.

This chain joins TRBV28 and TRBJ2-7; a weak D match, TRBD2 (6 bases). The length of the CDR3 is 15 residues. Germline V gives CDR1 MDHEN, CDR2 SYDVKM. Trimming stripped 10 bases from V and 0 bases from J, with 19 bases between. For the CDR3, the DNA is TGTGCCACCAATCCCGGGACTCTTAGCTCCTACGAGCAGTACTTC. This translates into CATNPGTLSSYEQYF.

The chain joins TRBV19 to TRBJ2-7, with 7 nucleotides matching TRBD1. Germline V lookup: CDR1 LNHDA, CDR2 SQIVND (reference sequence). V was clipped by 6 bases and J by 2 bases; unmatched bases: 16. This CDR3 is 17 amino acids long. CDR3: CASRGWDSYSLTYEQYF. The CDR3 DNA sequence: TGTGCCAGTAGAGGGTGGGACAGCTACTCGCTGACCTACGAGCAGTACTTC. Drawing the rest from reference TRBV19 and TRBJ2-7, the complete variable domain is DGGITQSPKYLFRKEGQNVTLSCEQNLNHDAMYWYRQDPGQGLRLIYYSQIVNDFQKGDIAEGYSVSREKKESFPLTVTSAQKNPTAFYLCASRGWDSYSLTYEQYFGPGTRLTVT.

This chain uses TRBV27 with TRBJ2-7; D perhaps matches TRBD2 (5 bases). The V gene's germline CDR1 is MNHEY and CDR2 SMNVEV (reference sequence). The CDR3 spans 17 residues. V lost 3 bases to trimming and J lost 2 bases, with 20 bases between them. For the CDR3, the DNA is TGTGCCAGCAGTTTTGGAGGAAGCCCGGTTAAAGCCTACGAGCAGTACTTC. As protein: CASSFGGSPVKAYEQYF.

The chain carries TRBV4-2 and TRBJ1-5; TRBD1 is a possible D gene (5 bases). CDR3 length: 14 residues. V was pared by 0 bases and J by 2 bases, with 5 bases between. Germline CDR1 is LGHNA and CDR2 is YNFKEQ. CDR3 protein: CASSQDRGNQPQHF. As DNA, the CDR3 is TGTGCCAGCAGCCAAGACAGGGGCAATCAGCCCCAGCATTTT.

The chain employs TRBV7-6 and TRBJ2-2; TRBD1 matches 8 bases. Germline V lookup: CDR1 SGHVS, CDR2 FNYEAQ. This CDR3 region has 14 residues. With V trimmed by 8 bases and J by 1 base, 3 bases remained unmatched. CDR3 bases: TGTGCCAGCGGCAGGGGGCAGAACACCGGGGAGCTGTTTTTT. Its translation is CASGRGQNTGELFF.

This clone was observed a single time. The rearrangement joins TRBV19 to TRBJ1-2, with D possibly being TRBD1 (5 bases). V lost 3 bases and J 2 bases, leaving 7 bases between the germline ends. CDR3 size: 13 residues. From germline, CDR1 is LNHDA and CDR2 SQIVND (reference sequence). This CDR3 is CASSISGNYGYTF. In DNA form, the CDR3 reads TGTGCCAGTAGTATTTCAGGGAACTATGGCTACACCTTC.

This clone has only one observation. The J gene is TRBJ1-2, the V gene TRBV7-2; 8 nucleotides line up with TRBD1. Trimming removed 9 bases from V and 7 bases from J; junction bases left unmatched: 10. There are 13 residues in the CDR3. Germline values: CDR1 SGHTA, CDR2 FQGNSA. The CDR3 bases are TGTGCCAGAACCGAGACAGGGGTGGGTGGCTACACCTTC. Its translation: CARTETGVGGYTF. Looking up the rest from reference TRBV7-2 and TRBJ1-2 gives the full variable domain: GAGVSQSPSNKVTEKGKDVELRCDPISGHTALYWYRQSLGQGLEFLIYFQGNSAPDKSGLPSDRFSAERTGGSVSTLTIQRTQQEDSAVYLCARTETGVGGYTFGSGTRLTVV.

The V gene is TRBV25-1, the J gene TRBJ2-5, with D perhaps TRBD1 or TRBD2 (5 bases each). Germline-derived CDR1 and CDR2 are MGHDK and SYGVNS. This CDR3 contains 15 residues. With 3 bases removed from V and 5 bases from J, the gap between germline ends came to 16 bases. The CDR3 DNA follows: TGTGCCAGCAGTGAGGGACGCCTTTGGCTGGAGACCCAGTACTTC. This codes for CASSEGRLWLETQYF.

This chain joins TRBV18 and TRBJ2-3; D possibly corresponds to TRBD2 (6 bases). Germline V lookup: CDR1 KGHSH, CDR2 LQKENI. V lost 6 bases, J lost 0 bases, and 25 bases lay in between. The CDR3 sequence is 19 residues long. The CDR3 loop is CASSRRDLGSGLSTDTQYF. The CDR3 DNA reads TGTGCCAGCTCGCGCCGGGACTTAGGGAGTGGCCTTAGCACAGATACGCAGTATTTT. Looking up the rest from reference TRBV18 and TRBJ2-3 gives the full variable domain: NAGVMQNPRHLVRRRGQEARLRCSPMKGHSHVYWYRQLPEEGLKFMVYLQKENIIDESGMPKERFSAEFPKEGPSILRIQQVVRGDSAAYFCASSRRDLGSGLSTDTQYFGPGTRLTVL.

The chain's CDR3 is CASSGGTEAFF. The CDR3 bases are TGTGCCAGCAGTGGAGGTACTGAAGCTTTCTTT. The chain couples TRBV25-1 to TRBJ1-1; D uncertain. The germline V gene has CDR1 MGHDK and CDR2 SYGVNS. The CDR3 consists of 11 residues. With 4 bases removed from V and 5 bases from J, the gap between germline ends came to 5 bases.

The chain is built from TRBV5-1 and TRBJ2-1; D might be TRBD1 or TRBD2, each matching 5 bases. CDR3 size: 14 residues. Between the trimmed V and J ends, which lost 6 bases and 7 bases, there was a span of 17 bases. Germline CDR1 SGHRS, CDR2 YFSETQ. The CDR3 DNA is TGCGCCAGCACGATCACAACGGGGCGAAATGAGCAGTTCTTC. This translates into CASTITTGRNEQFF.

The chain has TRBV5-6 and TRBJ1-5, with 8 bases aligning to TRBD1. The junction had 5 bases not matched to a gene; V was cut back by 2 bases and J by 7 bases. The CDR3 sequence is 14 residues long. Per the germline V gene, CDR1 is SGHDT and CDR2 is YYEEEE. The CDR3 nucleotides read TGTGCCAGCAGCTTTAACAGGGGGGACCAGCCCCAGCATTTT. Amino acids: CASSFNRGDQPQHF.

This rearrangement joins TRBV5-1 to TRBJ2-3; 14 bases are shared with TRBD2. Trimming cost V 5 bases and J 2 bases; bases outside gene matches: 4. The CDR3 covers 16 residues. The germline V gene has CDR1 SGHRS and CDR2 YFSETQ. The CDR3 is CASRMGLAGDTDTQYF. The CDR3 nucleotides read TGCGCCAGCAGGATGGGACTAGCGGGAGACACAGATACGCAGTATTTT.

This chain links TRBV30 with TRBJ1-5; D gene uncertain. The CDR3 covers 15 residues. Per germline, CDR1 GTSNPN and CDR2 SVGIG (reference sequence). Trimming left V 2 bases short and J 3 bases short, with 14 bases between. The CDR3 coding sequence is TGTGCCTGGAGTTCCGTGGGCAGGAACAATCAGCCCCAGCATTTT. Amino acids: CAWSSVGRNNQPQHF.

This rearrangement joins TRBV11-2 to TRBJ1-1; 7 bases are shared with TRBD1. Looked up from germline, CDR1 is SGHAT and CDR2 is FQNNGV. V was pared by 3 bases and J by 0 bases, with 4 bases of the junction left unmatched. The CDR3 extends over 15 amino acids. The CDR3 protein is CASSFSGTVNTEAFF. The CDR3 coding sequence is TGTGCCAGCAGCTTTTCCGGGACAGTGAACACTGAAGCTTTCTTT.

V usage is TRBV7-9 and J usage is TRBJ1-1, with D unresolved. Germline loops: CDR1 SEHNR, CDR2 FQNEAQ (reference sequence). CDR3 length equals 13 residues. With 1 base removed from V and 0 bases from J, the gap between germline ends came to 3 bases. The DNA of the CDR3 is TGTGCCAGCAGCTTAGACATGAACACTGAAGCTTTCTTT. Translated, it gives CASSLDMNTEAFF.

The rearrangement links TRBV18 to TRBJ1-6; possible D gene TRBD1, 5 bases. V was pared by 2 bases and J by 5 bases, with 13 bases between. The germline V gene encodes CDR1 KGHSH and CDR2 LQKENI. The CDR3 runs 16 residues. The CDR3 region is CASSPGQGGHNSPLHF. CDR3 nucleotides: TGTGCCAGCTCACCAGGCCAGGGAGGACATAATTCACCCCTCCACTTT. The full variable domain, with the rest looked up from reference TRBV18 and TRBJ1-6, is NAGVMQNPRHLVRRRGQEARLRCSPMKGHSHVYWYRQLPEEGLKFMVYLQKENIIDESGMPKERFSAEFPKEGPSILRIQQVVRGDSAAYFCASSPGQGGHNSPLHFGNGTRLTVT.

The V call is TRBV7-2, the J call TRBJ1-6; the match to TRBD1 covers 7 bases. Trimming took 5 bases from V and 5 from J; bases not matched to a gene: 9. CDR1 and CDR2 from the germline V gene are SGHTA and FQGNSA. This CDR3 region has 16 residues. CDR3 DNA: TGTGCCAGCAGCCGCCTCGCCGGGACAGATAATTCACCCCTCCACTTT. Its translation is CASSRLAGTDNSPLHF. The full variable domain, its missing parts supplied by reference TRBV7-2 and TRBJ1-6, is GAGVSQSPSNKVTEKGKDVELRCDPISGHTALYWYRQSLGQGLEFLIYFQGNSAPDKSGLPSDRFSAERTGGSVSTLTIQRTQQEDSAVYLCASSRLAGTDNSPLHFGNGTRLTVT.

The CDR3 DNA sequence: TGCGCCAGCAGCTGGGACACAGGGCATGGCTACACCTTC. This encodes CASSWDTGHGYTF. The rearrangement links TRBV5-1 to TRBJ1-2, with D perhaps matching TRBD1 (6 bases). Trimming removed 3 bases from V and 6 bases from J, with 12 bases in between. This CDR3 is 13 amino acids long. Germline CDR1 is SGHRS and CDR2 is YFSETQ. Filled out from reference TRBV5-1 and TRBJ1-2, the complete variable domain reads KAGVTQTPRYLIKTRGQQVTLSCSPISGHRSVSWYQQTPGQGLQFLFEYFSETQRNKGNFPGRFSGRQFSNSRSEMNVSTLELGDSALYLCASSWDTGHGYTFGSGTRLTVV.

This sequence joins TRBV5-1 and TRBJ2-2; 10 bases are a match to TRBD1. Germline V gives CDR1 SGHRS, CDR2 YFSETQ. Trimming removed 4 bases from V and 2 bases from J; junction bases left unmatched: 2. CDR3 length: 15 amino acids. The CDR3 protein is CASSTTGGNTGELFF. CDR3 DNA sequence: TGCGCCAGCAGCACGACAGGGGGCAACACCGGGGAGCTGTTTTTT.

The rearrangement joins TRBV5-4 to TRBJ2-3, with D possibly matching TRBD2 (7 bases). The V gene's germline CDR1 is SGHNT and CDR2 YYREEE (reference sequence). V was cut by 3 bases and J by 4 bases, with 12 bases left in between. There are 14 residues in the CDR3. CDR3 region: CASSWGGGADTQYF. For the CDR3, the DNA is TGTGCCAGCAGCTGGGGAGGGGGAGCAGATACGCAGTATTTT.